This T cell receptor (beta chain) was observed in a study of shared clonotypes between healthy human individuals. This clone has only a few counts. Its antigen is as yet unknown. This CDR3 spans 11 amino acids. V dropped 6 bases and J dropped 7 bases, with 7 bases sitting between them. CDR1 is SNHLY and CDR2 is FYNNEI in the germline V gene. The study, taken as a whole, reports: Generation probabilities were higher for clonotypes shared across all four sorted-subset donors than for unshared ones.

In the naive CD8 group, cells lacked CD45RO and were positively selected for CCR7, so terminally differentiated effector memory CD45RA+ cells were left out. Only Caucasian adults living in Nashville, Tennessee served as donors. The test was conducted at deep level. The data were produced by immunoSEQ multiplex PCR, yet TCRdb's version contains in-frame clones alone and is incomplete. The table has 800,000 or so clones, about 97% seen once. This receptor was taken from a man younger than 40 in good health. This chain connects TRBV2 to TRBJ2-1; D gene unclear. The sample comprised naive CD8+ T cells sorted from blood. The CDR3 DNA reads TGTGCCAGCAGGCCTAGTAATGAGCAGTTCTTC. Protein: CASRPSNEQFF.